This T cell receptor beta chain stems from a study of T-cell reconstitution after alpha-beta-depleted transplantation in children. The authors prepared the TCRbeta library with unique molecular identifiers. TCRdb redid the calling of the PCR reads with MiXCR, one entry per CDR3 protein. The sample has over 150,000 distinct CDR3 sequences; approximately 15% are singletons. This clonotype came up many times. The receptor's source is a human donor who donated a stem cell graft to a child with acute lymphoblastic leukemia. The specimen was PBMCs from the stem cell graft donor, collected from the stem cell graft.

CDR3 sequence reads: CASRGPTGSAFF. In DNA, the CDR3 is TGTGCCAGCAGGGGCCCCACAGGATCGGCTTTCTTT. This chain connects TRBV12-3 or TRBV12-4 to TRBJ1-1, with TRBD1 as a possible D gene (5 bases). Trimming left V 6 bases short and J 11 bases short, with 16 bases between. CDR3 length: 12 amino acids.